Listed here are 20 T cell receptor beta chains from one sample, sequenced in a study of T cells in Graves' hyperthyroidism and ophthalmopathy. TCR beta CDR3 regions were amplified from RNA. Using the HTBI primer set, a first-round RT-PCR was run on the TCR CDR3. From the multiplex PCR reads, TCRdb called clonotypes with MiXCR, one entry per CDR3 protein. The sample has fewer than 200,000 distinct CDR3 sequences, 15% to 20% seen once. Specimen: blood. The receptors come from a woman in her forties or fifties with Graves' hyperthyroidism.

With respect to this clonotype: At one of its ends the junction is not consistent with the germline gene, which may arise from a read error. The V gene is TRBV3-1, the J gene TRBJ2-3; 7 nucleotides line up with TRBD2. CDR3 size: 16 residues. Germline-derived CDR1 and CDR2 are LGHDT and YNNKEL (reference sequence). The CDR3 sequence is CANSQVWVRETDTQYF. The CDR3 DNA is TGTGCCAACAGCCAAGTTTGGGTGCGGGAGACAGATACGCAGTATTTT.

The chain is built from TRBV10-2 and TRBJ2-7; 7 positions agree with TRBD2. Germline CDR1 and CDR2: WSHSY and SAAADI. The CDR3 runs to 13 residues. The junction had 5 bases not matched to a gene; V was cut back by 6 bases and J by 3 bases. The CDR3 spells CASRAGLNYEQYF. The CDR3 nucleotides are TGCGCCAGCAGAGCGGGACTCAACTACGAGCAGTACTTC.

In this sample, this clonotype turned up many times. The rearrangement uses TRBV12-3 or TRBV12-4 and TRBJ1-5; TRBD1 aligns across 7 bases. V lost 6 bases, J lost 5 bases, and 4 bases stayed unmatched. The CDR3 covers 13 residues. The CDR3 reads CASRPGQHQPQHF. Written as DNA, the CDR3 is TGTGCCAGCAGGCCGGGACAGCATCAGCCCCAGCATTTT.

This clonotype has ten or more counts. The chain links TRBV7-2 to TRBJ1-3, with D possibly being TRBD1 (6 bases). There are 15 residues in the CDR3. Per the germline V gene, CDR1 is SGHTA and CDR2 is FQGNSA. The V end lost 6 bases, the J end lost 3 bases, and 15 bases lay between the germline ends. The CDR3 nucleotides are TGTGCCAGCAGTTACAGGGTGCAGGGTGGAAACACCATATATTTT. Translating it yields CASSYRVQGGNTIYF.

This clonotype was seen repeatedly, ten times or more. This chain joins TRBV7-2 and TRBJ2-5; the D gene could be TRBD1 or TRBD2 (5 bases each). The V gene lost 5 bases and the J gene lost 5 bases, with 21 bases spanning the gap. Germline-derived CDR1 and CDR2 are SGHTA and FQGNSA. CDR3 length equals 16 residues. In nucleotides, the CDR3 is TGTGCCAGCAGCCCCAGGCGGGCTCGATCAGGGGAGACCCAGTACTTC. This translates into CASSPRRARSGETQYF.

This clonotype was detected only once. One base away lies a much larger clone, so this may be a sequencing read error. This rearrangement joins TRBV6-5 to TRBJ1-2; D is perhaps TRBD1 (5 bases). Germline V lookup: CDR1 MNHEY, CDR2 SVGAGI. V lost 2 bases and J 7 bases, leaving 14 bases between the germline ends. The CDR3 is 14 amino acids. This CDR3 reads CASSYNRQGTGYTF. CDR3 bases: TGTGCCAGCAGTTACAACCGGCAGGGTACTGGCTACACCTTC.

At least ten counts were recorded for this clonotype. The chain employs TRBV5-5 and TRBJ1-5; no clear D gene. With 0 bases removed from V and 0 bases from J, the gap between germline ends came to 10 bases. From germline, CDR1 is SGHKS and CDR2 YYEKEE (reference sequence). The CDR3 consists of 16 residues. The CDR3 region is CASSLVALNSNQPQHF. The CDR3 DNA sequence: TGTGCCAGCAGCTTGGTGGCTCTCAATAGCAATCAGCCCCAGCATTTT.

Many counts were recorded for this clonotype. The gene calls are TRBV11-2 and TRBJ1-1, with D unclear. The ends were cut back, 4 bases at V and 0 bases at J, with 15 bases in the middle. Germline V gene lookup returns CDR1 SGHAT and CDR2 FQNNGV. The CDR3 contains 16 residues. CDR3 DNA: TGTGCCAGCAGCTCCCCAGGAGGCATCATGAACACTGAAGCTTTCTTT. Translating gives CASSSPGGIMNTEAFF.

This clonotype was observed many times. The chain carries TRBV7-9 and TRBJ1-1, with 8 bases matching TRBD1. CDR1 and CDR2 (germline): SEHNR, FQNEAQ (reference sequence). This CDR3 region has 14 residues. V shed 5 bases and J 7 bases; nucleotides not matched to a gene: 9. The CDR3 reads CASSRPDRADEAFF. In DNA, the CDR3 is TGTGCCAGCAGCCGCCCGGACAGGGCGGATGAAGCTTTCTTT.

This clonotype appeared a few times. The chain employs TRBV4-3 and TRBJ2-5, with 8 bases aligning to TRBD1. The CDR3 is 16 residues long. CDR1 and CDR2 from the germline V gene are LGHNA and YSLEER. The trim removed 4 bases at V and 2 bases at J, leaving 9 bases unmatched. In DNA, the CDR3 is TGCGCCAGCAGCCGGGCCTGGACAGGGCTTCAAGAGACCCAGTACTTC. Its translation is CASSRAWTGLQETQYF.

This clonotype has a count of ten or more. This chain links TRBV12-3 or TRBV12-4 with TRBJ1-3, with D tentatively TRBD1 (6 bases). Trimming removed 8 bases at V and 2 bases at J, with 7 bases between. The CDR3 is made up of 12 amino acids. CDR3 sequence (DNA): TGTGCCAGCGGGGACACTGGAAACACCATATATTTT. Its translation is CASGDTGNTIYF.

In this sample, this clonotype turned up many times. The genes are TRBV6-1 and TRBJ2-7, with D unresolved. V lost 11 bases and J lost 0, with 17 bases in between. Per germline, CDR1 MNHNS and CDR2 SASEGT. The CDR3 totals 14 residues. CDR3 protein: CASGLYGDSYEQYF. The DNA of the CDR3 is TGTGCCTCCGGCCTCTACGGTGACTCCTACGAGCAGTACTTC.

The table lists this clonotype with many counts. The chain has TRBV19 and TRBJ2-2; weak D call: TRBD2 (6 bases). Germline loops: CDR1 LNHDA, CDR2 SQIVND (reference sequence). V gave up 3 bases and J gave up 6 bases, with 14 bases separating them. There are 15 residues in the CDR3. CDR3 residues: CASSISLASAGELFF. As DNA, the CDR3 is TGTGCCAGTAGTATCTCCCTAGCGTCTGCCGGGGAGCTGTTTTTT.

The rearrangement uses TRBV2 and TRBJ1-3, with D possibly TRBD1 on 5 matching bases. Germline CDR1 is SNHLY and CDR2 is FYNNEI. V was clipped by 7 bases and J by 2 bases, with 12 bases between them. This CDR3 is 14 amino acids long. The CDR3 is CASTRDSAGNTIYF. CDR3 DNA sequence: TGTGCCAGCACCAGAGACAGCGCTGGAAACACCATATATTTT.

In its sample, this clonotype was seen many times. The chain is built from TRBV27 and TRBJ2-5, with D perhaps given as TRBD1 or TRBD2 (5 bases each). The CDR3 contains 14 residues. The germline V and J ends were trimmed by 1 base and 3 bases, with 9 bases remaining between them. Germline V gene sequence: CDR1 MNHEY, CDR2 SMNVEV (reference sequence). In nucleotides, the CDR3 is TGTGCCAGCAGTTTATTCGGGACGGAAGAGACCCAGTACTTC. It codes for CASSLFGTEETQYF.

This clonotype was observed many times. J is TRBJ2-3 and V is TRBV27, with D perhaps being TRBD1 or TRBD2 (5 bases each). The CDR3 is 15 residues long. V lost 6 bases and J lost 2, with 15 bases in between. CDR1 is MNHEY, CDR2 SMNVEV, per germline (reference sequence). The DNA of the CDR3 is TGTGCCAGCAGCGGGACGCGAATAAACACAGATACGCAGTATTTT. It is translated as CASSGTRINTDTQYF.

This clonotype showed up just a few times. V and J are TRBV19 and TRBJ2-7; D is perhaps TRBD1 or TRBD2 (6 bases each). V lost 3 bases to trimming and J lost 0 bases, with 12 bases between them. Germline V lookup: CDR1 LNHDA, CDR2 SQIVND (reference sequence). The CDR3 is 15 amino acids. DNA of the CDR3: TGTGCCAGTAGTATCGCGGGACATACCTCCTACGAGCAGTACTTC. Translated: CASSIAGHTSYEQYF.

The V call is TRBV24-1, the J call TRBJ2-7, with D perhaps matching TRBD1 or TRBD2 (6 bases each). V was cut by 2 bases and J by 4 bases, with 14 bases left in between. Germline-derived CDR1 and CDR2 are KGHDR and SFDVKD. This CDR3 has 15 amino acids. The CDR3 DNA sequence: TGTGCCACCAGTGATTCGACAGGAGGGGTATACGAGCAGTACTTC. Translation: CATSDSTGGVYEQYF.

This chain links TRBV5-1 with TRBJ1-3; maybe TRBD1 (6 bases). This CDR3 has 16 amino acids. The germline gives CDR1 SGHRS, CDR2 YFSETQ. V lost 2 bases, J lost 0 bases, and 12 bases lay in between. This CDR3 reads CASSFGDRSSGNTIYF. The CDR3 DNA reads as TGCGCCAGCAGCTTTGGAGACAGGAGCTCTGGAAACACCATATATTTT.

CDR3 residues: CASSPLTTLNTEAFF. The CDR3 nucleotides read TGTGCCAGCAGCCCCTTGACAACCTTGAACACTGAAGCTTTCTTT. The chain is built from TRBV9 and TRBJ1-1; D call uncertain. Germline CDR1 and CDR2: SGDLS and YYNGEE. The CDR3 length is 15 residues. V lost 4 bases to trimming and J lost 0 bases, with 13 bases between them.